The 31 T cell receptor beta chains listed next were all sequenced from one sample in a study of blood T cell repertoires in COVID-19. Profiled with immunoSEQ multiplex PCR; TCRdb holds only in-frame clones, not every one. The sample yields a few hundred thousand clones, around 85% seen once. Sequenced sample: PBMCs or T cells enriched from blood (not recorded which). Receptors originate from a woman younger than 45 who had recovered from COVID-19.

This CDR3 is CASSSNDRGSSYNEQFF. The CDR3 nucleotides are TGTGCCAGCAGCAGTAACGACAGGGGGAGCTCCTACAATGAGCAGTTCTTC. The rearrangement links TRBV11-3 to TRBJ2-1; TRBD1 matches 9 bases. Germline-derived CDR1 and CDR2 are SGHNT and YENEEA. J was trimmed by 0 bases and V by 5 bases; bases with no gene match: 8. The CDR3 runs 17 residues. The full variable domain, completed using reference TRBV11-3 and TRBJ2-1, is EAGVVQSPRYKIIEKKQPVAFWCNPISGHNTLYWYLQNLGQGPELLIRYENEEAVDDSQLPKDRFSAERLKGVDSTLKIQPAELGDSAVYLCASSSNDRGSSYNEQFFGPGTRLTVL.

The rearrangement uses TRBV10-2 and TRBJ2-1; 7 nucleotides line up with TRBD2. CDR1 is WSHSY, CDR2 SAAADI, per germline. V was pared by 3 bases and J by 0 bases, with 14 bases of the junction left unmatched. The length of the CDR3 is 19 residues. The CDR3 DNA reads TGCGCCAGCAGTGAAACCCGCACGAGAGCGGGGAGCTCCTACAATGAGCAGTTCTTC. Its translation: CASSETRTRAGSSYNEQFF.

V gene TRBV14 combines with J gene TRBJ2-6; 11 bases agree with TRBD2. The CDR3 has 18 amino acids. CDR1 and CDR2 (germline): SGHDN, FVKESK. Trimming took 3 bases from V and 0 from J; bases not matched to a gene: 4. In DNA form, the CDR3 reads TGTGCCAGCAGCCATTTGGGACTAGCGGACTCTGGGGCCAACGTCCTGACTTTC. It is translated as CASSHLGLADSGANVLTF.

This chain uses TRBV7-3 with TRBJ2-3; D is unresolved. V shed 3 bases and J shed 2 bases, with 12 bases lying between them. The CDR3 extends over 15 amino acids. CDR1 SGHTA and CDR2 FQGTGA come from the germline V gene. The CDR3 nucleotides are TGTGCCAGCAGCTTTGGTACATCCCTCACAGATACGCAGTATTTT. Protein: CASSFGTSLTDTQYF.

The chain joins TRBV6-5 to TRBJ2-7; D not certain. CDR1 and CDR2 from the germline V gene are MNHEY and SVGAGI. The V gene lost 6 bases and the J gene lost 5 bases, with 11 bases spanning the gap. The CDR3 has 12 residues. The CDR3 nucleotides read TGTGCCAGCAGCCCCCACCCGGACGAGCAGTACTTC. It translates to CASSPHPDEQYF.

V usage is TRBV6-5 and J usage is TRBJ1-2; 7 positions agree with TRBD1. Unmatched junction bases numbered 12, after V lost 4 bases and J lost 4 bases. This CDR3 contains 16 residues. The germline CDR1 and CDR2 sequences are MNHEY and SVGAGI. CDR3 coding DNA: TGTGCCAGCAGTTTCAACCAGGGGGAGATTGGCTATGGCTACACCTTC. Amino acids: CASSFNQGEIGYGYTF.

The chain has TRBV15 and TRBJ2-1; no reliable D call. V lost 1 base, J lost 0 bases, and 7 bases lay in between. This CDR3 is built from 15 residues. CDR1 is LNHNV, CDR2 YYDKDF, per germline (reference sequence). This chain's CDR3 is CATSRGLSSYNEQFF. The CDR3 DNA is TGTGCCACCAGCAGAGGACTGAGCTCCTACAATGAGCAGTTCTTC.

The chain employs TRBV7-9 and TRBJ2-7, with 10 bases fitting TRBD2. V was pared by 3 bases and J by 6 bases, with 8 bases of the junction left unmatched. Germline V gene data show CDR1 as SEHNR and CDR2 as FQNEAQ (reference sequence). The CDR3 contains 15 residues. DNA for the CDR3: TGTGCCAGCAGCTTGAATAGCGGGAGGTGGATCGAGCAGTACTTC. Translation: CASSLNSGRWIEQYF.

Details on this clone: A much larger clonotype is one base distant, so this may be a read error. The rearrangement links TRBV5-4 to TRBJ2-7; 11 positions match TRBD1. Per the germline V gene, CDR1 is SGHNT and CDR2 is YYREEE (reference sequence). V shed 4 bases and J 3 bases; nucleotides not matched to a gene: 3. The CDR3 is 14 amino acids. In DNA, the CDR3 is TGTGCCAGCAGCCCCGGGACAGGGGGCTACGAGCAGTACTTC. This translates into CASSPGTGGYEQYF. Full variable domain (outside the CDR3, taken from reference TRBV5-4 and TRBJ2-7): ETGVTQSPTHLIKTRGQQVTLRCSSQSGHNTVSWYQQALGQGPQFIFQYYREEENGRGNFPPRFSGLQFPNYSSELNVNALELDDSALYLCASSPGTGGYEQYFGPGTRLTVT.

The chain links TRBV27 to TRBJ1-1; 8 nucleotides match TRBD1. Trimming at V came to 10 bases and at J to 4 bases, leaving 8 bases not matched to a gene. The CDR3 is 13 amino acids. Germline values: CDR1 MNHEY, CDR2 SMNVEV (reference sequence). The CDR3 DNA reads TGTGCCACCGGACGAGACAGGGGCACTGAAGCTTTCTTT. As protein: CATGRDRGTEAFF.

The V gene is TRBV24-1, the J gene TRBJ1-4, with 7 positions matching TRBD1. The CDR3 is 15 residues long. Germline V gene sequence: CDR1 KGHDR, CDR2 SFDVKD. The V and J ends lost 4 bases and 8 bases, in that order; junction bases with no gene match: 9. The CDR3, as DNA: TGTGCCACCAGTGACAAGACAGGGCGAGGGGAAAAACTGTTTTTT. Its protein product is CATSDKTGRGEKLFF.

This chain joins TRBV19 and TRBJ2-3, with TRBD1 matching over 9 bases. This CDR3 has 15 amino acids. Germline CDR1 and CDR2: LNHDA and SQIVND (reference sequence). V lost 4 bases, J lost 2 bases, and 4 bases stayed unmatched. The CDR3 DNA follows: TGTGCCAGTAGTAGCGGGACAGGGTTCACAGATACGCAGTATTTT. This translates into CASSSGTGFTDTQYF.

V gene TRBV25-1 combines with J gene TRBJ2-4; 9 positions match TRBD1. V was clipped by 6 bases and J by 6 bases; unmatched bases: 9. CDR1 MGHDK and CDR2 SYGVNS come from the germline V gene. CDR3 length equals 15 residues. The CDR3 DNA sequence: TGTGCCAGCAGAGAGGACAGGGGAGTAGGAAACATTCAGTACTTC. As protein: CASREDRGVGNIQYF.

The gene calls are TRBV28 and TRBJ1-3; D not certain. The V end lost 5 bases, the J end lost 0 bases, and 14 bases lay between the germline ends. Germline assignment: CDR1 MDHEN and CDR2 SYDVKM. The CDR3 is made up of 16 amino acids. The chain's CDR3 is CASSNTGLFSGNTIYF. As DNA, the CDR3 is TGTGCCAGCAGTAACACGGGTCTTTTCTCTGGAAACACCATATATTTT.

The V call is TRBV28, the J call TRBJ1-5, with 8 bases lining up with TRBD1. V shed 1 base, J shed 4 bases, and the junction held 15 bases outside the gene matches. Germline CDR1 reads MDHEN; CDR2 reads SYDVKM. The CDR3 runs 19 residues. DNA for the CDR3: TGTGCCAGCAGTTTATACGGTCGGATGGGACAGGACCTGAATCAGCCCCAGCATTTT. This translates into CASSLYGRMGQDLNQPQHF.

As DNA, the CDR3 is TGTGCCAGCTCACCACCGAACAGGGGGACCTATGGCTACACCTTC. Its protein product is CASSPPNRGTYGYTF. The V and J genes are TRBV18 and TRBJ1-2; 8 bases are shared with TRBD1. The CDR3 runs to 15 residues. Per germline, CDR1 KGHSH and CDR2 LQKENI. V lost 0 bases and J lost 4; bases outside the gene matches: 4.

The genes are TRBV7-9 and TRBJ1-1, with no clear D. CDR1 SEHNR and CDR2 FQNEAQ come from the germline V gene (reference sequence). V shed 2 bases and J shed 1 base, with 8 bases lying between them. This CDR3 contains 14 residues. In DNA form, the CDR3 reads TGTGCCAGCAGCTTACTCGCAGGGAACACTGAAGCTTTCTTT. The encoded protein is CASSLLAGNTEAFF.

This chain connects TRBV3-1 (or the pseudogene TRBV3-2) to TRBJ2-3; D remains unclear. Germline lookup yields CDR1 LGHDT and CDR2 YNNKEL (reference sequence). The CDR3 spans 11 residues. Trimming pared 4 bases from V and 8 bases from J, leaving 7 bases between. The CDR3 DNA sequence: TGTGCCAGCAGCCGTCTATTTACGCAGTATTTT. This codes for CASSRLFTQYF.

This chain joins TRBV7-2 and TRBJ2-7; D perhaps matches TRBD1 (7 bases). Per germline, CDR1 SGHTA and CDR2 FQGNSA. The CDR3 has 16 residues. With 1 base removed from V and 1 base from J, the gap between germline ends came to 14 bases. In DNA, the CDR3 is TGTGCCAGCAGCTTAGAGGGGGCAGGGGGGTCCTACGAGCAGTACTTC. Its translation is CASSLEGAGGSYEQYF.

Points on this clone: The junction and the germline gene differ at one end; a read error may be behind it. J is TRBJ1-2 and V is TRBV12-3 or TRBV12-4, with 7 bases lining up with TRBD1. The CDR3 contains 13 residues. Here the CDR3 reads CASSLGPFDRVPF. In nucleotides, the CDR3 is TGTGCCAGCAGTTTAGGCCCGTTCGACAGGGTCCCCTTC.

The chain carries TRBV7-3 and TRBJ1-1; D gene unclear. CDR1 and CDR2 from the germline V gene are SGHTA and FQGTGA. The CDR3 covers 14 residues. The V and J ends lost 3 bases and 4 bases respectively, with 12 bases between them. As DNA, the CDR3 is TGTGCCAGCAGCTTCCTCGCTTCGGGCACTGAAGCTTTCTTT. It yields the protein CASSFLASGTEAFF.

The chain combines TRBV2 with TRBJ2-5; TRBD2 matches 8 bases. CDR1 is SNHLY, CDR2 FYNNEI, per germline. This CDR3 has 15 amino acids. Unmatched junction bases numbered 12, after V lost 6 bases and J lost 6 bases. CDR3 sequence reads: CASRAGVSGLQTQYF. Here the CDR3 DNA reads TGTGCCAGCAGAGCGGGGGTAAGCGGGCTCCAGACCCAGTACTTC.

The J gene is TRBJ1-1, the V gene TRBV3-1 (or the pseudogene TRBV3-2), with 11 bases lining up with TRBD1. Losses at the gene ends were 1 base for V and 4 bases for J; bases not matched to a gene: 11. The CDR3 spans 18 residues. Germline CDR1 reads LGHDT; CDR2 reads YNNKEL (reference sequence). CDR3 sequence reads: CASSQARTGGLWGTEAFF. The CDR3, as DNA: TGTGCCAGCAGCCAAGCGAGGACAGGGGGCCTCTGGGGCACTGAAGCTTTCTTT.

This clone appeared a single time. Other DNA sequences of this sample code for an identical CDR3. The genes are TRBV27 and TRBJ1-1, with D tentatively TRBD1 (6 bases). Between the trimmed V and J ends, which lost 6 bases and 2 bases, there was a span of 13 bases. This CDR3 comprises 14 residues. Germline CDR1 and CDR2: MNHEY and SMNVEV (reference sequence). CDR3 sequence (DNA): TGTGCCAGCAGACCGACAGGACCTAACACTGAAGCTTTCTTT. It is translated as CASRPTGPNTEAFF.

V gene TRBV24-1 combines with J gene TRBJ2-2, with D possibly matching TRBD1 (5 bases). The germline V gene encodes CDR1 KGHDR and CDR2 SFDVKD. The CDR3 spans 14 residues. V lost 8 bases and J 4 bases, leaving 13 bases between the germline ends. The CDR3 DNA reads TGTGCCACCACATCAGGGTCTAGCACCGGGGAGCTGTTTTTT. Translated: CATTSGSSTGELFF.

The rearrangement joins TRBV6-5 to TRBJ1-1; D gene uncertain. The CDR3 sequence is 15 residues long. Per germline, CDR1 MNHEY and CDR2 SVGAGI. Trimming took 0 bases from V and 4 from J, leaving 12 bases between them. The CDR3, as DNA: TGTGCCAGCAGTTACTCGGCCCCCAGCGTCACTGAAGCTTTCTTT. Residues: CASSYSAPSVTEAFF.

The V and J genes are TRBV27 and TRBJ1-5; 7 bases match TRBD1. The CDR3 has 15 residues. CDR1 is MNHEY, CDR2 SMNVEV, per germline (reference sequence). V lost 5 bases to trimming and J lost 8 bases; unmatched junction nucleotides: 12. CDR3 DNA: TGTGCCAGCAGTCCTTGGGACAGCCTTACGGAGCCCCAGCATTTT. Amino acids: CASSPWDSLTEPQHF.

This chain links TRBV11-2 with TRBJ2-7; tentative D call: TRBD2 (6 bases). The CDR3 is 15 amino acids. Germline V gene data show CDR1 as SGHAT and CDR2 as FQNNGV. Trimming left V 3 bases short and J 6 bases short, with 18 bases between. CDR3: CASSFSSDLLSEQYF. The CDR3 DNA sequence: TGTGCCAGCAGCTTCTCTAGCGATTTACTGAGCGAGCAGTACTTC.

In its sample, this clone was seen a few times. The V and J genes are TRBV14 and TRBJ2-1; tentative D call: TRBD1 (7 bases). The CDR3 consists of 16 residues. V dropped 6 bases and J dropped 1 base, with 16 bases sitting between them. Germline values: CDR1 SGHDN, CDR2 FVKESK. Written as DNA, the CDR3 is TGTGCCAGCAGTCCAAGGAGGGGGCCGTCCTACAATGAGCAGTTCTTC. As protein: CASSPRRGPSYNEQFF. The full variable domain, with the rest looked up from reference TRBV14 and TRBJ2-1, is EAGVTQFPSHSVIEKGQTVTLRCDPISGHDNLYWYRRVMGKEIKFLLHFVKESKQDESGMPNNRFLAERTGGTYSTLKVQPAELEDSGVYFCASSPRRGPSYNEQFFGPGTRLTVL.

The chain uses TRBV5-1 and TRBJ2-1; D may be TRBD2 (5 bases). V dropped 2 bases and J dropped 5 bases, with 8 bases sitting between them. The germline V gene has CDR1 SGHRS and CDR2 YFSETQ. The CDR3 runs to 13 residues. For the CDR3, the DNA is TGCGCCAGCAGCTTAACCGGGAACAATGAGCAGTTCTTC. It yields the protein CASSLTGNNEQFF.

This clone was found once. The CDR3 loop reads CASSLFLGSYQPQHF. CDR3 nucleotides: TGTGCCAGCAGTTTATTCTTGGGCAGTTATCAGCCCCAGCATTTT. V gene TRBV28 combines with J gene TRBJ1-5; D gene uncertain. The CDR3 covers 15 residues. The germline CDR1 and CDR2 sequences are MDHEN and SYDVKM. Trimming removed 1 base from V and 5 bases from J, with 12 bases in between.